This T cell receptor beta chain was identified in a study of blood T cells in healthy people across ages. Study findings and constraints: Aged donors had fewer naive CD4+ cells and lower diversity than long-lived donors. No one knew whether donors had CMV, which possibly confounded expanded clonotype changes.

A second PCR, run for roughly 6 to 11 cycles, used a sample-barcoded 5' primer plus a J-beta primer mix. Unique molecular identifiers of 12 random nucleotides labeled each cDNA. Using its own MiXCR run on the 5' RACE reads, TCRdb lists one record per CDR3 protein. The repertoire includes approximately 800,000 distinct CDR3 sequences, 62% of them detected once, and roughly 25% sits in the top ten. CDR3 length equals 15 residues. Germline values: CDR1 SGHDN, CDR2 FVKESK. The J segment lost 4 bases and the V segment lost 4 bases, leaving 6 bases of the junction unmatched. As for this clonotype: The antigen remains undetermined.

Roughly 9.2 milliliters of peripheral blood were drawn from each donor into EDTA-treated tubes. The sequence was collected from a man aged 25 to 45 in good health. The rearrangement links TRBV14 to TRBJ2-1; 8 bases map to TRBD1. Input material: blood. CDR3 loop: CASSPDRGIYNEQFF. The CDR3 nucleotides read TGTGCCAGCAGCCCCGACAGGGGAATATACAATGAGCAGTTCTTC.